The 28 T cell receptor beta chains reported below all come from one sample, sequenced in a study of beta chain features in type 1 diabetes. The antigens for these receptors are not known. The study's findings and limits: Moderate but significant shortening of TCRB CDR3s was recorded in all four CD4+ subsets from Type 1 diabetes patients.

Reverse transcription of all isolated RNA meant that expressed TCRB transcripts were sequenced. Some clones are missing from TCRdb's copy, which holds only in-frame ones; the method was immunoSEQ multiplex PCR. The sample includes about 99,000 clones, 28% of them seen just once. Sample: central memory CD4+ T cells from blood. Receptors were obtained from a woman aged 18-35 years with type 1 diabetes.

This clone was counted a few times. The CDR3 sequence: CASSLSNTEEKLFF. The CDR3 DNA is TGTGCCAGCAGCTTATCAAACACGGAGGAAAAACTGTTTTTT. The chain links TRBV7-2 to TRBJ1-4, with unresolved D. The germline V gene encodes CDR1 SGHTA and CDR2 FQGNSA. The CDR3 is made up of 14 amino acids. V was shortened by 2 bases and J by 8 bases, with 12 bases between the two germline ends.

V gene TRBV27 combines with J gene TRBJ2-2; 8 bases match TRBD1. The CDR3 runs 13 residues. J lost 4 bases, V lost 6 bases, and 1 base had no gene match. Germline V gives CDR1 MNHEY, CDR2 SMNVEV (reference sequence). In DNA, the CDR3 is TGTGCCAGCAGACAGGGGGTCACCGGGGAGCTGTTTTTT. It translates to CASRQGVTGELFF.

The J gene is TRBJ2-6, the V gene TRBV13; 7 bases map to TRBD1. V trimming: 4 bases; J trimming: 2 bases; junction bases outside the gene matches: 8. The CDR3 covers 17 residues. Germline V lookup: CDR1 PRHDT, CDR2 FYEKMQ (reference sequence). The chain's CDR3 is CASSSAQGFTGANVLTF. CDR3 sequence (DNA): TGTGCCAGCAGCTCCGCACAGGGGTTTACTGGGGCCAACGTCCTGACTTTC.

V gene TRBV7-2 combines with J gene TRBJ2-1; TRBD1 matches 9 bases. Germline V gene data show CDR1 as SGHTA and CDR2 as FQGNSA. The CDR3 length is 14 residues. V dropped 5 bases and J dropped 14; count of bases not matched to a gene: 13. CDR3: CASSPQGQGLEEFF. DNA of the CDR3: TGTGCCAGCAGCCCACAAGGACAGGGGCTAGAGGAGTTCTTC.

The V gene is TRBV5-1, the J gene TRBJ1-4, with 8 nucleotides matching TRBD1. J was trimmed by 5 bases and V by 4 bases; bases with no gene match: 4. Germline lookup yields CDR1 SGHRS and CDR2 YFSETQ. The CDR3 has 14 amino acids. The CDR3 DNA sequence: TGCGCCAGCAGCCTCGGGACAGGAAATGAAAAACTGTTTTTT. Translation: CASSLGTGNEKLFF.

CDR3 sequence reads: CASSLWGRGRANEQFF. CDR3 nucleotide sequence: TGTGCCAGCAGCTTGTGGGGCCGCGGGAGGGCCAATGAGCAGTTCTTC. This rearrangement joins TRBV7-9 to TRBJ2-1; 9 bases align to TRBD2. Germline V lookup: CDR1 SEHNR, CDR2 FQNEAQ (reference sequence). V shed 3 bases, J shed 6 bases, and the junction held 9 bases outside the gene matches. This CDR3 is 16 amino acids long.

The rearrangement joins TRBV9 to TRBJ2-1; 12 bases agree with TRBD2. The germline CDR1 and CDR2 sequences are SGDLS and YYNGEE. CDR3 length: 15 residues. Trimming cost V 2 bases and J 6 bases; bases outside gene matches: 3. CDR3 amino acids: CASSVGTSGFNEQFF. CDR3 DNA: TGTGCCAGCAGCGTCGGGACTAGCGGGTTCAATGAGCAGTTCTTC.

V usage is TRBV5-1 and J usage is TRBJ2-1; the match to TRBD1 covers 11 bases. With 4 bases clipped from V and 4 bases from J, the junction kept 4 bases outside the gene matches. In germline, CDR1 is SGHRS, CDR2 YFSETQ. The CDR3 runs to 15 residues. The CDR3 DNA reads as TGCGCCAGCAGCCAAGGACAGGGGGCGTACAATGAGCAGTTCTTC. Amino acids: CASSQGQGAYNEQFF. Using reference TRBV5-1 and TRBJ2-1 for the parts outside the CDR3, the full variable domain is KAGVTQTPRYLIKTRGQQVTLSCSPISGHRSVSWYQQTPGQGLQFLFEYFSETQRNKGNFPGRFSGRQFSNSRSEMNVSTLELGDSALYLCASSQGQGAYNEQFFGPGTRLTVL.

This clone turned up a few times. CDR3 DNA sequence: TGTGCCAGCAGCATAACGAGGGAGACCCAGTACTTC. It is translated as CASSITRETQYF. This chain links TRBV6-5 with TRBJ2-5, with D uncertain. The germline V and J ends were trimmed by 6 bases and 5 bases, with 10 bases remaining between them. The CDR3 has 12 amino acids. Germline V gene sequence: CDR1 MNHEY, CDR2 SVGAGI.

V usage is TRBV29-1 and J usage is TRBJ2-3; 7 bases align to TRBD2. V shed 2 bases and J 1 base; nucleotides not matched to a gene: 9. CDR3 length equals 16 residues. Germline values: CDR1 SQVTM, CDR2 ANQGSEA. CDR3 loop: CSVESAAGEGTDTQYF. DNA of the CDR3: TGCAGCGTTGAAAGCGCGGCGGGAGAGGGCACAGATACGCAGTATTTT.

This chain's CDR3 is CASSGAGGLTDTQYF. CDR3 DNA: TGTGCCAGCAGCGGAGCGGGAGGACTCACAGATACGCAGTATTTT. The chain uses TRBV28 and TRBJ2-3, with TRBD2 identical over 9 bases. Looked up from germline, CDR1 is MDHEN and CDR2 is SYDVKM. The CDR3 is made up of 15 amino acids. Trimming took 6 bases from V and 2 from J; bases not matched to a gene: 6.

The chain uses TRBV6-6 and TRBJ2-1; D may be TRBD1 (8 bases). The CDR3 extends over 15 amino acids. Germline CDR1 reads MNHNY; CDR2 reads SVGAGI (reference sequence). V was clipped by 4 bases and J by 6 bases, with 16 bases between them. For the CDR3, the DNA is TGTGCCAGCAGTTCCCCGGACAGGGAGGGCAATGAGCAGTTCTTC. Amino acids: CASSSPDREGNEQFF.

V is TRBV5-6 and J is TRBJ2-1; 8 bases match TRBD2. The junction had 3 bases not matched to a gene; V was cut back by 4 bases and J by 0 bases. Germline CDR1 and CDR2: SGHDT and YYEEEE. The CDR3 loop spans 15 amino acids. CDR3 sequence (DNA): TGTGCCAGCAGCGCGGGGGGTCACTCCTACAATGAGCAGTTCTTC. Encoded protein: CASSAGGHSYNEQFF. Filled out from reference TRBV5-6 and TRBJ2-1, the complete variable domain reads DAGVTQSPTHLIKTRGQQVTLRCSPKSGHDTVSWYQQALGQGPQFIFQYYEEEERQRGNFPDRFSGHQFPNYSSELNVNALLLGDSALYLCASSAGGHSYNEQFFGPGTRLTVL.

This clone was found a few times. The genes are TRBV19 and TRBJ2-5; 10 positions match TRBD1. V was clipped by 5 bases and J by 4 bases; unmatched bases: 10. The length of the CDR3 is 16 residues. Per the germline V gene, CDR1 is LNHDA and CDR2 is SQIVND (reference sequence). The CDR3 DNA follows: TGTGCCAGTAGTTCGAGACAGGGGGCGAAAATAGAGACCCAGTACTTC. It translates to CASSSRQGAKIETQYF.

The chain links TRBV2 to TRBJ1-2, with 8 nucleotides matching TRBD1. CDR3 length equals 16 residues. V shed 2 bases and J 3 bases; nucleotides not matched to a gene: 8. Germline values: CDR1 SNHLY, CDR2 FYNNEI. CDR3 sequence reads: CASSEYPPTGDYGYTF. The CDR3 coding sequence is TGTGCCAGCAGTGAATACCCCCCGACAGGGGACTATGGCTACACCTTC.

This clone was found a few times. This CDR3 reads CASSTQGMAGNTIYF. The CDR3 region has the DNA TGTGCCAGCAGCACTCAGGGGATGGCTGGAAACACCATATATTTT. V is TRBV7-6 and J is TRBJ1-3, with a tentative D call TRBD1 (6 bases). There are 15 residues in the CDR3. Trimming removed 5 bases at V and 2 bases at J, with 13 bases between. Germline CDR1 is SGHVS and CDR2 is FNYEAQ.

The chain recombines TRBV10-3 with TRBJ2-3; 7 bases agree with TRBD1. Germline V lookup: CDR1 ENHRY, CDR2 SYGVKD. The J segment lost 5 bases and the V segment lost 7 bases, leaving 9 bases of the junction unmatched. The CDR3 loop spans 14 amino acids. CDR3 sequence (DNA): TGTGCCATCACCTTTACAGGGGTGGTAGATACGCAGTATTTT. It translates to CAITFTGVVDTQYF.

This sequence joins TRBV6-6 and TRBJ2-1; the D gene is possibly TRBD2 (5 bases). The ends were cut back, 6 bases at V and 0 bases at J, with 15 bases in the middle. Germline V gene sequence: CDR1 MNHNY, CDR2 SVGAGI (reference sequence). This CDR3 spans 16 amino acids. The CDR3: CASSLGEPGSYNEQFF. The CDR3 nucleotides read TGTGCCAGCAGCCTGGGAGAGCCCGGCTCCTACAATGAGCAGTTCTTC.

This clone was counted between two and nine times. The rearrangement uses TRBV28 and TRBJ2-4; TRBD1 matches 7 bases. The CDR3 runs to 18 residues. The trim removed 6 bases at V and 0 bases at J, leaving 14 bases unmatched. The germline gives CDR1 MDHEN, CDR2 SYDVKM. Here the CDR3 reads CASSPWDSNLLAKNIQYF. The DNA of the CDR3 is TGTGCCAGCAGCCCATGGGACAGCAACTTACTAGCCAAAAACATTCAGTACTTC.

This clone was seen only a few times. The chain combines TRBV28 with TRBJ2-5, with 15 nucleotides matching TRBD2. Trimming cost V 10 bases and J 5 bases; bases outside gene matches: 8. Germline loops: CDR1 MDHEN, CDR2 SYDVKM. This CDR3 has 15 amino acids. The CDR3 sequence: CAIRGLAGGRETQYF. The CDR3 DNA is TGTGCCATACGGGGACTAGCGGGAGGACGGGAGACCCAGTACTTC.

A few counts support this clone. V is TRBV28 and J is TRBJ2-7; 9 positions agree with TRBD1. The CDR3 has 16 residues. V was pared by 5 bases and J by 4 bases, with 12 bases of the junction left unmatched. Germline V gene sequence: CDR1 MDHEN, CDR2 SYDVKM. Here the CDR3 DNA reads TGTGCCAGCAGTCCTGGGCCCGGGACAGGGACTTACGAGCAGTACTTC. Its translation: CASSPGPGTGTYEQYF.

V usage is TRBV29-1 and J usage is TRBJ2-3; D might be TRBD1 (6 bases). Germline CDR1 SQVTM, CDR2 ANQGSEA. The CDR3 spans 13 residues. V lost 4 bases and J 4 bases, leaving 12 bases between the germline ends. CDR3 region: CSVVTGWADTQYF. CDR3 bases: TGCAGCGTTGTTACAGGGTGGGCAGATACGCAGTATTTT.

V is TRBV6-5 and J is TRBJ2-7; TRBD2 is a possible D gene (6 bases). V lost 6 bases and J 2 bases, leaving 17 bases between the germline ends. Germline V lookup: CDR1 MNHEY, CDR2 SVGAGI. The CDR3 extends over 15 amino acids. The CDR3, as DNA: TGTGCCAGCAGCCCGTCTAGCGTTCCTACCTACGAGCAGTACGTC. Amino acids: CASSPSSVPTYEQYV.

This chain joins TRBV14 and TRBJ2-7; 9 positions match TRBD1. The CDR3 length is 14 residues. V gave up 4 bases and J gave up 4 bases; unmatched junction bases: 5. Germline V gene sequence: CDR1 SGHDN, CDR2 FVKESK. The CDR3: CASSPGQGGYEQYF. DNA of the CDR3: TGTGCCAGCAGCCCGGGACAGGGAGGGTACGAGCAGTACTTC.

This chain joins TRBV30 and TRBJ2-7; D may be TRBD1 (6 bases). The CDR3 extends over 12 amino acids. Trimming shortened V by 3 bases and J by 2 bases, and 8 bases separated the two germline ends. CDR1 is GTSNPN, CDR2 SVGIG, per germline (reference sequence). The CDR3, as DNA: TGTGCCTGGAGCCAGGGGACCTACGAGCAGTACTTC. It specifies CAWSQGTYEQYF. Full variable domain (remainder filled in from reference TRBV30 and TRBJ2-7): SQTIHQWPATLVQPVGSPLSLECTVEGTSNPNLYWYRQAAGRGLQLLFYSVGIGQISSEVPQNLSASRPQDRQFILSSKKLLLSDSGFYLCAWSQGTYEQYFGPGTRLTVT.

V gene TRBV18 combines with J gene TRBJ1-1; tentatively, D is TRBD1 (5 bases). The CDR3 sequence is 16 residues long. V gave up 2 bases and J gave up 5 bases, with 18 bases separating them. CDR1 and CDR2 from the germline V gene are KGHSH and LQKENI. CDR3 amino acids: CASSPAAFVGGTEAFF. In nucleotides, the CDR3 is TGTGCCAGCTCACCAGCAGCTTTTGTTGGGGGGACTGAAGCTTTCTTT. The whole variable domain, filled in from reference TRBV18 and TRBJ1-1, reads NAGVMQNPRHLVRRRGQEARLRCSPMKGHSHVYWYRQLPEEGLKFMVYLQKENIIDESGMPKERFSAEFPKEGPSILRIQQVVRGDSAAYFCASSPAAFVGGTEAFFGQGTRLTVV.

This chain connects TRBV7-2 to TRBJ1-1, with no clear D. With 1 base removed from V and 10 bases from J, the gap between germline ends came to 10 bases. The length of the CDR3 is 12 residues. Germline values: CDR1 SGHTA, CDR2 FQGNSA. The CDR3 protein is CASSLEEWRAFF. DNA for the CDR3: TGTGCCAGCAGCTTAGAGGAGTGGAGAGCTTTCTTT. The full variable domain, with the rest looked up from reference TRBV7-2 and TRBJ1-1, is GAGVSQSPSNKVTEKGKDVELRCDPISGHTALYWYRQSLGQGLEFLIYFQGNSAPDKSGLPSDRFSAERTGGSVSTLTIQRTQQEDSAVYLCASSLEEWRAFFGQGTRLTVV.

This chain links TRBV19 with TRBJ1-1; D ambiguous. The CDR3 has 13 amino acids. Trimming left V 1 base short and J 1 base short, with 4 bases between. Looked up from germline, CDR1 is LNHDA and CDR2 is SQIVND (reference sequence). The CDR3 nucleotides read TGTGCCAGTAGTATAGGGCAGAACACTGAAGCTTTCTTT. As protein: CASSIGQNTEAFF.